This TCR beta chain was documented in a study of T cells after yellow fever vaccination. Study findings and constraints: A minor fraction of clonotypes spanned both CD4 and CD8 compartments. Most clones from primary vaccination resurfaced after the booster (approximately 96% CD4, 88% CD8).

TCRdb used MiXCR to reprocess the 5' RACE reads, holding one entry per CDR3 protein. Seen here are some 300,000 distinct CDR3 sequences, approximately 3.8% observed once, and the top ten hold around a quarter. The germline gives CDR1 MNHEY, CDR2 SVGEGT. Trimming removed 4 bases from V and 1 base from J, with 7 bases in between. This CDR3 is 13 amino acids long. This clonotype was seen many times. Its antigen is not known. The starting material was PBMCs, obtained on the day of the yellow fever booster vaccination. The chain has TRBV6-2 or TRBV6-3 and TRBJ2-5, with a possible D match to TRBD1 (5 bases). This clonotype was sampled from a man aged 18-30 years who received the YFV17D yellow fever vaccine. This CDR3 is CASSSGSQETQYF. The DNA for the CDR3 is TGTGCCAGCAGTTCAGGGTCCCAAGAGACCCAGTACTTC.